This TCR beta chain was recovered during a study of regulatory T cells in long-lasting Graves disease. Sequencing libraries for TCR beta were prepared with iRepertoire HTBI primers and Arm-PCR of CDR3 regions. In the source study's methods: Detected in the samples were roughly 60 TRBV and over twelve TRBJ segments. One entry per CDR3 protein results from TCRdb running MiXCR on the multiplex PCR reads. The V and J calls and clone size are TCRdb's, not the authors'. The sample records 440,000 or so distinct CDR3 sequences, under 15% being singletons. This clonotype was seen at least ten times. Sample time point: newly diagnosed GD, antithyroid drugs for less than 3 months. Making the TCR library involved RNA that had been extracted from PBMCs. Between the trimmed V and J ends, which lost 4 bases and 7 bases, there was a span of 16 bases. CDR3 length: 14 residues. The germline V gene encodes CDR1 GTSNPN and CDR2 SVGIG (reference sequence).

These data were also reused for a study on T cells in Graves' hyperthyroidism and ophthalmopathy. That paper states: HTBI primers were the set used in a first-round RT-PCR of the TCR CDR3. Peripheral blood also featured most of the thyroid clonotypes expanded above 0.001.

The origin of this receptor is a woman in her 30s with Graves disease. The chain has TRBV30 and TRBJ2-2; D is unresolved. The specimen was peripheral blood mononuclear cells (PBMCs), collected at new diagnosis, from a patient treated with antithyroid drugs. The CDR3 sequence: CAWNQDQADGELFF. The CDR3 nucleotides are TGTGCCTGGAACCAAGATCAGGCCGACGGGGAGCTGTTTTTT.